This entry describes one T cell receptor (beta chain). Its antigen remains undetermined. Per-nucleotide qualities are absent, and no much larger clonotype sits a single base away. Looking up the germline V gene yields CDR1 SGHAT and CDR2 FQNNGV. From cysteine to phenylalanine, the CDR3 is 20 amino acids long. Only CDR3 DNA remains: 60 bases, in frame from the first base. V gives up 0 bases and J gives up 4 bases, and the segment between their germline ends measures 27 bases. What this sample's time point label stands for: baseline before oral tofacitinib. From alopecia areata patients, peripheral blood was collected along with lesional scalp punch biopsies. PBMCs were isolated by density centrifugation and stained for CD3, CD4 and CD8, after which CD4+ and CD8+ T cells were sorted on a FACSAria. The data belong to a study of CD8+ T cells in alopecia areata (dated by TCRdb to the late 2010s). For context, the study as a whole: The treated patients, all with moderate-to-severe alopecia areata, were enrolled in an open-label pilot trial of oral tofacitinib given at 5 to 10 mg twice daily. Human TCRbeta sequencing covered scalp tissue and sorted CD4+ and CD8+ peripheral blood T cells from patchy and totalis/universalis alopecia areata patients and healthy controls. Biopsies were taken from tofacitinib-treated patients at baseline and at 4 and 24 weeks of treatment, and a later scalp biopsy was taken in several of the tofacitinib-treated patients. Patients stayed on tofacitinib for 6 to 18 months and then had 6 months of follow-up off drug so that delayed response and recurrence could be assessed. TCRbeta CDR3 regions were amplified by immunoSEQ multiplex PCR using 35 Vbeta forward and 13 Jbeta reverse primers. RNA came from the PAXgene miRNA kit for fixed scalp, the miRNeasy kit for PBMCs, and the RNeasy kit for mouse skin. The study used high-throughput TCRbeta sequencing to examine T cell clonal expansion in alopecia areata, in both the C3H/HeJ mouse model and human patients. Scalp clonality was compared across normal scalp (n=4), patchy alopecia areata scalp (n=8), and alopecia totalis/universalis scalp (n=8).

The paper's findings and limits, for the study overall: Higher clonality and more expanded CD8+ clones were observed in lesional scalp than in normal scalp, particularly in alopecia totalis/universalis, a finding suggestive of antigenic drive. Shared TCR sequences between patients were less evident than in mice, which may be partly attributable to HLA diversity in the patient population. Unlike mouse skin, where gammadelta T cells dominate, normal human skin contains resident alphabeta T cells that get sequenced too, which complicates analysis of the scalp TCR repertoire.

Receptor libraries were prepared by the immunoSEQ multiplex PCR assay. For TCR sequencing, RNA was extracted from every sample and reverse transcribed into cDNA to serve as template. SuperScript III was used for first-strand cDNA synthesis, primed with a 2:1 mix of oligo-dT and random hexamers. A synthetic immune receptor repertoire was used to assess amplification bias, and residual bias was removed computationally. The paper's processing steps were these. Raw reads were preprocessed for error removal, and CDR3 was defined according to IMGT conventions as running from the conserved cysteine to phenylalanine. Clonality was computed as 1 minus the Shannon entropy, with the entropy normalized by log2 of the number of productive unique TCRs. Scalp TCRbeta sequences were cross-referenced with sorted blood CD4 and CD8 repertoires so that the CD4 or CD8 identity of scalp clones could be inferred. In TCRdb, the immuneACCESS table is reduced to in-frame sequences with V and J assigned. These tables do not hold every clone; where another copy was compared, an unresolved V gene accounts for under half, and the others remain unexplained. That table furnishes V, J and clone size, whereas the DNA furnished D and trimming. Across this sample there are 120,000 to 150,000 clones, with 75% to 90% seen only once. The ten largest account for roughly 16% of the sample.

The receptor was isolated from a human donor with alopecia areata. The input for sequencing was CD8+ T cells sorted from blood, taken at week 0. Recombination linked TRBV11-2 to TRBJ2-5; the D region possibly corresponds to TRBD1 (6 bases align). The CDR3 reads CASSLDQGDIRGLMGETQYF. The DNA reads as follows: TGTGCCAGCAGCTTAGATCAGGGTGACATCAGGGGCTTAATGGGAGAGACCCAGTACTTC.